This T cell receptor beta chain came from a study of early T cells in non-severe SARS-CoV-2 infection. This clonotype was seen at least ten times. Germline CDR1 and CDR2: SGHAT and FQNNGV. The CDR3 is made up of 14 amino acids. V was shortened by 5 bases and J by 4 bases, with 14 bases between the two germline ends. In TCRdb, the 5' RACE reads were re-called with MiXCR into one record per CDR3 protein. This table has about 97,000 distinct CDR3 sequences, roughly 9.6% appearing once. This TCR was recovered from an adult who was a healthcare worker with PCR-confirmed SARS-CoV-2 infection or an uninfected control (not recorded which). V usage is TRBV11-2 and J usage is TRBJ1-1; D gene unclear. The input for sequencing was whole blood, taken at baseline. CDR3 sequence reads: CASSLTAGSTEAFF. The CDR3 DNA reads TGTGCCAGCAGCCTGACGGCGGGGAGCACTGAAGCTTTCTTT.